The 12 T cell receptor beta chains below were found in one sample sequenced in a study of T cells in Graves' hyperthyroidism and ophthalmopathy. TCR beta CDR3 regions were amplified from RNA. During a first-round RT-PCR of the TCR CDR3, the HTBI primer set was used. From the multiplex PCR reads, TCRdb called clonotypes with MiXCR, one entry per CDR3 protein. The repertoire includes roughly 500,000 distinct CDR3 sequences, approximately 25% of them detected once, and about 11% sits in the top ten. Sequences were obtained from blood. These receptors were taken from a woman aged 30 to 39 with Graves' ophthalmopathy.

The sample holds a few counts of this clonotype. The rearrangement uses TRBV12-3 or TRBV12-4 and TRBJ1-5; 12 positions agree with TRBD1. This CDR3 contains 18 residues. The trim removed 1 base at V and 1 base at J, leaving 5 bases unmatched. In DNA, the CDR3 is TGTGCCAGCAGTTTAGGGGACAGGGGGCTACGGAGCAATCAGCCCCAGCATTTT. Translating gives CASSLGDRGLRSNQPQHF.

Remarks on this clonotype: One junction end disagrees with the germline gene, perhaps due to a read error. The chain is built from TRBV5-1 and TRBJ2-2, with TRBD1 identical over 8 bases. Germline CDR1 and CDR2: SGHRS and YFSETQ. The CDR3 has 13 amino acids. The CDR3 sequence: CVSSGGFTGELCF. Written as DNA, the CDR3 is TGCGTCAGCTCAGGGGGCTTCACCGGGGAGCTGTGTTTT.

In DNA form, the CDR3 reads TGCAGTGCTTACCGGGACCCCAGTAGGAACACTGAAGCTTTCTTT. Its translation: CSAYRDPSRNTEAFF. The V and J genes are TRBV20-1 and TRBJ1-1, with D possibly TRBD1 on 5 matching bases. Deletions cut 5 bases from V and 1 base from J, with 17 bases between. The germline V gene encodes CDR1 DFQATT and CDR2 SNEGSKA (reference sequence). This CDR3 region has 15 residues.

The DNA for the CDR3 is TGTGCCAGCAGCGAAGGACAGGGAGCTAACTATGGCTACACCTTC. Encoded protein: CASSEGQGANYGYTF. The rearrangement uses TRBV13 and TRBJ1-2, with 8 bases that match TRBD1. The V segment lost 5 bases and the J segment 0 bases; nucleotides outside the gene matches: 5. Germline values: CDR1 PRHDT, CDR2 FYEKMQ (reference sequence). The CDR3 loop spans 15 amino acids.

This chain joins TRBV30 and TRBJ2-2, with unresolved D. The germline V gene has CDR1 GTSNPN and CDR2 SVGIG (reference sequence). The V end lost 4 bases, the J end lost 6 bases, and 12 bases lay between the germline ends. The CDR3 sequence is 13 residues long. The CDR3 loop is CAWTALSAGELFF. DNA for the CDR3: TGTGCCTGGACGGCACTTTCGGCCGGGGAGCTGTTTTTT.

This clonotype was observed many times. The chain is built from TRBV6-5 and TRBJ1-1; 8 bases are shared with TRBD1. Germline V gives CDR1 MNHEY, CDR2 SVGAGI. The CDR3 sequence is 17 residues long. J lost 3 bases, V lost 6 bases, and 15 bases had no gene match. The CDR3 here is CASRLTQGAGGDTEAFF. CDR3 bases: TGTGCCAGCAGGCTTACTCAGGGGGCGGGGGGGGACACTGAAGCTTTCTTT.

Only a few counts were recorded for this clonotype. This may stem from a read error, because a much larger clone lies one nucleotide away. The chain carries TRBV29-1 and TRBJ1-1; no firm D call. Per germline, CDR1 SQVTM and CDR2 ANQGSEA. This CDR3 has 11 amino acids. CDR3 DNA sequence: TGCAGCGTTGAAGGCGACACTGAAGATTTCTTT. Protein product: CSVEGDTEDFF.

This clonotype came up many times. The V gene is TRBV12-3 or TRBV12-4, the J gene TRBJ1-6, with D possibly TRBD1 on 5 matching bases. The V gene lost 0 bases and the J gene lost 9 bases, with 12 bases spanning the gap. The CDR3 runs 15 residues. In DNA, the CDR3 is TGTGCCAGCAGTTTAGCCCCAGGGTACAGTTCACCCCTCCACTTT. Translated: CASSLAPGYSSPLHF.

Only a few counts were recorded for this clonotype. The chain has TRBV3-1 and TRBJ2-5; D perhaps matches TRBD2 (6 bases). Germline V lookup: CDR1 LGHDT, CDR2 YNNKEL (reference sequence). CDR3 length equals 16 residues. V was shortened by 5 bases and J by 4 bases, with 20 bases between the two germline ends. CDR3 nucleotides: TGTGCCAGCAGCGCGCATTCCGGGACTCAGACAGAGACCCAGTACTTC. Amino acid sequence: CASSAHSGTQTETQYF.

This clonotype was counted ten times or more. The CDR3 loop is CASSWTGVGYEQYF. CDR3 nucleotide sequence: TGTGCCAGCAGTTGGACGGGTGTAGGCTACGAGCAGTACTTC. The genes are TRBV27 and TRBJ2-7, with D uncertain. Germline V gene sequence: CDR1 MNHEY, CDR2 SMNVEV (reference sequence). The V gene lost 4 bases and the J gene lost 3 bases, with 13 bases spanning the gap. The CDR3 has 14 residues.

This clonotype was seen a single time. This sequence joins TRBV12-3 or TRBV12-4 and TRBJ2-6, with a possible D match to TRBD1 (5 bases). The CDR3 is 18 residues long. V was cut by 5 bases and J by 3 bases, with 20 bases left in between. The DNA of the CDR3 is TGTGCCAGCAGTGATGTGGGATACAGGTCCTTTGGGGCCAACGTCCTGACTTTC. This gives the protein CASSDVGYRSFGANVLTF.

This rearrangement joins TRBV20-1 to TRBJ1-5, with D tentatively TRBD1 (5 bases). This CDR3 comprises 16 residues. The germline V gene has CDR1 DFQATT and CDR2 SNEGSKA (reference sequence). Trimming took 0 bases from V and 0 from J, leaving 12 bases between them. The CDR3 sequence is CSARDVGPYSNQPQHF. The DNA for the CDR3 is TGCAGTGCTAGAGACGTGGGGCCTTATAGCAATCAGCCCCAGCATTTT.